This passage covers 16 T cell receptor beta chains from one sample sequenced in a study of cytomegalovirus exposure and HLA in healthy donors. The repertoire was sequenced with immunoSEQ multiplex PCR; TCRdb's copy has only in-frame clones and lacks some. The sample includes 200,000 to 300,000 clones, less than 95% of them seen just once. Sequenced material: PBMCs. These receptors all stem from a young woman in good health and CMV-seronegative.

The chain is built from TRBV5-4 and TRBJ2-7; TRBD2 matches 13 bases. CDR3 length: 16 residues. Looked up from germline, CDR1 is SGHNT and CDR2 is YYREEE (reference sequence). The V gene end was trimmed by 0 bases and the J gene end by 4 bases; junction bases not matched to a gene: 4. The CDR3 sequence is CASSLGGTSGKYEQYF. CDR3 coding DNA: TGTGCCAGCAGCTTGGGGGGGACTAGCGGGAAGTACGAGCAGTACTTC.

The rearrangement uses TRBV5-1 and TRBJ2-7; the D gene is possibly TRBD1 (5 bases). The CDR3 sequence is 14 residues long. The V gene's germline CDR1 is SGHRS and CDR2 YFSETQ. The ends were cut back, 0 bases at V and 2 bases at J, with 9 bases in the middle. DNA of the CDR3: TGCGCCAGCAGCTTGGTCGCAGGGACCTACGAGCAGTACTTC. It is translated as CASSLVAGTYEQYF.

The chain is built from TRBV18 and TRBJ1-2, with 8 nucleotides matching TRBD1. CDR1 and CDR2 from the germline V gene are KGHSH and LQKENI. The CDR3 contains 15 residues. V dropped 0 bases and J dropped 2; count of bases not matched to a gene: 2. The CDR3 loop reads CASSPPRTGNYGYTF. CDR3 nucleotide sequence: TGTGCCAGCTCACCACCGAGGACAGGGAACTATGGCTACACCTTC.

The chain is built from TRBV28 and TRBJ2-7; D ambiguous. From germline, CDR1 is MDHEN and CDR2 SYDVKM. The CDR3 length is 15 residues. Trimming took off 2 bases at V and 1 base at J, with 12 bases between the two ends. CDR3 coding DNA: TGTGCCAGCAGTTTACAAATAGCCGGGTCCTACGAGCAGTACTTC. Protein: CASSLQIAGSYEQYF.

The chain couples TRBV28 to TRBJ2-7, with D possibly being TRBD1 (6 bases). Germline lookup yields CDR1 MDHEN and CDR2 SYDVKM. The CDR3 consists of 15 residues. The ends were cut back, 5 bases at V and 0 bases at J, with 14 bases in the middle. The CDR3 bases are TGTGCCAGCAGTCGGACAGACAGGTTCTCCTACGAGCAGTACTTC. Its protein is CASSRTDRFSYEQYF.

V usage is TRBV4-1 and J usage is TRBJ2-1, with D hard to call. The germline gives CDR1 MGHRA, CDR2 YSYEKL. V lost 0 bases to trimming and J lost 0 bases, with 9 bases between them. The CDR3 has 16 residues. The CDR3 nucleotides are TGCGCCAGCAGCCAAGAACGGTCCTCCTCCTACAATGAGCAGTTCTTC. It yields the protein CASSQERSSSYNEQFF.

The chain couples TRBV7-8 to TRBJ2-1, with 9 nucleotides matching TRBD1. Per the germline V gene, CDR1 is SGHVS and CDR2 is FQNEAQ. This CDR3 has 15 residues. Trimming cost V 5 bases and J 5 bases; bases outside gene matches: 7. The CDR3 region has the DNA TGTGCCAGCAGCCCCGGACAGGGGATCAACAATGAGCAGTTCTTC. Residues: CASSPGQGINNEQFF.

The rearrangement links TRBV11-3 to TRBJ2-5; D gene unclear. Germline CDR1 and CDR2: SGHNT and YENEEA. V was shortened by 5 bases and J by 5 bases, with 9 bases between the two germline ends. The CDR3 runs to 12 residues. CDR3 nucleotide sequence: TGTGCCAGCAGCGCCCGGTTGGAGACCCAGTACTTC. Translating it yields CASSARLETQYF.

The CDR3 nucleotides read TGTGCCAGCAGCACCAGGGAAAACAATCAGCCCCAGCATTTT. This encodes CASSTRENNQPQHF. The genes are TRBV6-1 and TRBJ1-5; D may be TRBD1 (5 bases). Looked up from germline, CDR1 is MNHNS and CDR2 is SASEGT. CDR3 size: 14 residues. Trimming removed 6 bases at V and 3 bases at J, with 12 bases between.

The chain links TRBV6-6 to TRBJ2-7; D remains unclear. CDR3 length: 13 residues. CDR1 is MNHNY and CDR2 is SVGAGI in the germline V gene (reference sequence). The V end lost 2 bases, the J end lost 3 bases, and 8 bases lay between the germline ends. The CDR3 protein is CASSYASSYEQYF. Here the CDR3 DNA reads TGTGCCAGCAGTTACGCCTCCAGCTACGAGCAGTACTTC.

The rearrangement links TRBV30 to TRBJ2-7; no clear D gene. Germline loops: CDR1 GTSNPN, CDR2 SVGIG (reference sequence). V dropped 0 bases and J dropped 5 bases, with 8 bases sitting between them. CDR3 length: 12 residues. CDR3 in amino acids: CAWSVLGNEQYF. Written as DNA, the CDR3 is TGTGCCTGGAGTGTATTGGGTAACGAGCAGTACTTC. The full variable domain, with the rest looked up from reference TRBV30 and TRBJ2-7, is SQTIHQWPATLVQPVGSPLSLECTVEGTSNPNLYWYRQAAGRGLQLLFYSVGIGQISSEVPQNLSASRPQDRQFILSSKKLLLSDSGFYLCAWSVLGNEQYFGPGTRLTVT.

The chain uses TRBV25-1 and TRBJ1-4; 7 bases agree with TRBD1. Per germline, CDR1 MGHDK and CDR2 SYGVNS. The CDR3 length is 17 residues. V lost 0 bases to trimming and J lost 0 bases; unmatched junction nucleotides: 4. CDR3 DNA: TGTGCCAGCAGTGAATACTGGACAGGATCAACTAATGAAAAACTGTTTTTT. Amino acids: CASSEYWTGSTNEKLFF. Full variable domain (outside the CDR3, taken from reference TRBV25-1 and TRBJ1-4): EADIYQTPRYLVIGTGKKITLECSQTMGHDKMYWYQQDPGMELHLIHYSYGVNSTEKGDLSSESTVSRIRTEHFPLTLESARPSHTSQYLCASSEYWTGSTNEKLFFGSGTQLSVL.

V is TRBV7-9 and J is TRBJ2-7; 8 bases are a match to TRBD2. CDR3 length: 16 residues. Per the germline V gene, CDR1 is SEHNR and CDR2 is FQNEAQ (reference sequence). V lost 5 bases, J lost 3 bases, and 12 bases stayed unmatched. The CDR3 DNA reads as TGTGCCAGCAGCCCCACCACTAGCGGCATCAACTACGAGCAGTACTTC. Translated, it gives CASSPTTSGINYEQYF.

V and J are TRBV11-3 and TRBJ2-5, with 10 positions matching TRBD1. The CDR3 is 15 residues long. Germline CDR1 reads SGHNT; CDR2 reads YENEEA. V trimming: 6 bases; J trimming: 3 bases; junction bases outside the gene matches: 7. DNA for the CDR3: TGTGCCAGCAGACCCCGGGACAGGGGAAAAGAGACCCAGTACTTC. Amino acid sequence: CASRPRDRGKETQYF.

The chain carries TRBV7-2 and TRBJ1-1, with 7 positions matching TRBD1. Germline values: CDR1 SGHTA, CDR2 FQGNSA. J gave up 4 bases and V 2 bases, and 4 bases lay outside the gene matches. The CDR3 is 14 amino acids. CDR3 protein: CASSLSTGLTEAFF. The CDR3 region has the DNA TGTGCCAGCAGCTTATCGACAGGGCTCACTGAAGCTTTCTTT.

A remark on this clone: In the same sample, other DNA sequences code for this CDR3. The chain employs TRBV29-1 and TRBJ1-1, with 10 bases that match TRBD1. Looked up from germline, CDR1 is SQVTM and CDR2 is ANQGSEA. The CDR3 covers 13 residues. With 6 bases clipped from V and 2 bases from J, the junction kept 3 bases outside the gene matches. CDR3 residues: CSVRTGGNTEAFF. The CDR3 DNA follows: TGCAGCGTGAGGACAGGGGGTAACACTGAAGCTTTCTTT. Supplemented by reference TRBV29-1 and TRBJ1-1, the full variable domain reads SAVISQKPSRDICQRGTSLTIQCQVDSQVTMMFWYRQQPGQSLTLIATANQGSEATYESGFVIDKFPISRPNLTFSTLTVSNMSPEDSSIYLCSVRTGGNTEAFFGQGTRLTVV.